The 24 T cell receptor beta chains given below trace back to one sample, sequenced in a study of blood T cell repertoires in COVID-19. Libraries were prepared by immunoSEQ multiplex PCR; TCRdb keeps only in-frame clonotypes and omits some of them. Of around 110,000 clones in the sample, over 80% were seen once. Sequencing input: peripheral blood. The receptor set was obtained from a woman in her 70s with acute or convalescent COVID-19.

The chain recombines TRBV6-5 with TRBJ1-2; D uncertain. The germline V gene encodes CDR1 MNHEY and CDR2 SVGAGI. This CDR3 spans 15 amino acids. Trimming took 2 bases from V and 2 from J, leaving 12 bases between them. The CDR3 is CASSYDLTENYGYTF. As DNA, the CDR3 is TGTGCCAGCAGTTACGACCTGACTGAGAACTATGGCTACACCTTC.

This chain links TRBV5-1 with TRBJ2-3; a weak D match, TRBD1 (6 bases). The V gene lost 0 bases and the J gene lost 3 bases, with 11 bases spanning the gap. Germline CDR1 SGHRS, CDR2 YFSETQ. The CDR3 covers 15 residues. The CDR3 sequence is CASSLEYRVTDTQYF. CDR3 bases: TGCGCCAGCAGCTTGGAATACAGGGTTACAGATACGCAGTATTTT.

The chain uses TRBV5-4 and TRBJ1-2; D is unresolved. Trimming took off 4 bases at V and 4 bases at J, with 8 bases between the two ends. The length of the CDR3 is 12 residues. CDR1 is SGHNT, CDR2 YYREEE, per germline (reference sequence). The CDR3 DNA is TGTGCCAGCAGCGGTCTCGGCTATGGCTACACCTTC. Encoded protein: CASSGLGYGYTF.

This clone was seen only a few times. This chain links TRBV5-4 with TRBJ2-1, with 7 bases matching TRBD1. In germline, CDR1 is SGHNT, CDR2 YYREEE (reference sequence). CDR3 length: 14 amino acids. J gave up 3 bases and V 4 bases, and 4 bases lay outside the gene matches. CDR3 protein: CASSKGGGYNEQFF. The CDR3 nucleotides read TGTGCCAGCAGCAAAGGGGGCGGCTACAATGAGCAGTTCTTC.

This clone was found once. This chain links TRBV11-2 with TRBJ2-1, with 12 bases aligning to TRBD2. The CDR3 sequence is 15 residues long. Germline loops: CDR1 SGHAT, CDR2 FQNNGV. Trimming took 1 base from V and 6 from J; bases not matched to a gene: 1. DNA for the CDR3: TGTGCCAGCAGCTTAGGACTAGCGGGAGTCAATGAGCAGTTCTTC. It yields the protein CASSLGLAGVNEQFF.

CDR3 in amino acids: CASSQTGLGEKLFF. CDR3 DNA sequence: TGTGCCAGCAGCCAAACCGGGTTAGGTGAAAAACTGTTTTTT. This chain joins TRBV14 and TRBJ1-4; D not resolved. V lost 2 bases and J lost 7, with 11 bases in between. Per the germline V gene, CDR1 is SGHDN and CDR2 is FVKESK. The CDR3 is 14 residues long. Using reference TRBV14 and TRBJ1-4 for the parts outside the CDR3, the full variable domain is EAGVTQFPSHSVIEKGQTVTLRCDPISGHDNLYWYRRVMGKEIKFLLHFVKESKQDESGMPNNRFLAERTGGTYSTLKVQPAELEDSGVYFCASSQTGLGEKLFFGSGTQLSVL.

The CDR3 spells CASSILQLDYGYTF. As DNA, the CDR3 is TGTGCCAGCAGTATCTTACAGCTTGACTATGGCTACACCTTC. The chain carries TRBV2 and TRBJ1-2; D gene uncertain. V was trimmed by 5 bases and J by 3 bases, leaving 13 bases between them. The germline V gene encodes CDR1 SNHLY and CDR2 FYNNEI. The CDR3 sequence is 14 residues long.

The chain links TRBV18 to TRBJ1-4, with a possible D match to TRBD1 (5 bases). The CDR3 is 15 amino acids. Between the trimmed V and J ends, which lost 3 bases and 3 bases, there was a span of 11 bases. Per germline, CDR1 KGHSH and CDR2 LQKENI. CDR3 region: CASSPGLGANEKLFF. The CDR3 nucleotides read TGTGCCAGCTCACCGGGTTTAGGGGCTAATGAAAAACTGTTTTTT.

J is TRBJ2-1 and V is TRBV28; 7 nucleotides match TRBD2. Germline loops: CDR1 MDHEN, CDR2 SYDVKM. V gave up 7 bases and J gave up 12 bases; unmatched junction bases: 6. The CDR3 sequence is 11 residues long. The CDR3 DNA follows: TGTGCCAGCACCCGGGACTACCGGCAGTTCTTC. Translation gives CASTRDYRQFF.

The chain combines TRBV28 with TRBJ2-7; 8 bases line up with TRBD1. Germline values: CDR1 MDHEN, CDR2 SYDVKM. This CDR3 has 15 residues. Unmatched junction bases numbered 6, after V lost 3 bases and J lost 2 bases. The CDR3 here is CASSFGAGGPYEQYF. In DNA form, the CDR3 reads TGTGCCAGCAGTTTCGGGGCAGGGGGCCCCTACGAGCAGTACTTC.

V is TRBV5-1 and J is TRBJ2-3, with TRBD2 as a possible D gene (6 bases). There are 16 residues in the CDR3. Germline CDR1 is SGHRS and CDR2 is YFSETQ. Trimming took off 5 bases at V and 2 bases at J, with 18 bases between the two ends. The CDR3 sequence: CASSFNPSVSTDTQYF. The CDR3 DNA reads TGCGCCAGCAGTTTTAATCCTAGCGTTTCCACAGATACGCAGTATTTT. The entire variable domain, with the rest obtained from reference TRBV5-1 and TRBJ2-3, is as follows: KAGVTQTPRYLIKTRGQQVTLSCSPISGHRSVSWYQQTPGQGLQFLFEYFSETQRNKGNFPGRFSGRQFSNSRSEMNVSTLELGDSALYLCASSFNPSVSTDTQYFGPGTRLTVL.

CDR3 in DNA: TGTGCCAGCAGTTCCGGGTGGGAGGCCCAACACTTT. This gives the protein CASSSGWEAQHF. V and J are TRBV5-6 and TRBJ1-6, with unresolved D. The V gene lost 5 bases and the J gene lost 19 bases, with 19 bases spanning the gap. Germline V gene sequence: CDR1 SGHDT, CDR2 YYEEEE. The CDR3 sequence is 12 residues long.

The V and J genes are TRBV11-2 and TRBJ2-7, with D perhaps matching TRBD1 (6 bases). CDR1 is SGHAT, CDR2 FQNNGV, per germline. This CDR3 region has 13 residues. The V gene lost 0 bases and the J gene lost 6 bases, with 9 bases spanning the gap. The CDR3 here is CASSLEGAGEQYF. The CDR3 nucleotides read TGTGCCAGCAGCTTAGAGGGGGCCGGCGAGCAGTACTTC.

V is TRBV14 and J is TRBJ1-3; D unresolved. This CDR3 has 16 residues. The germline V and J ends were trimmed by 5 bases and 4 bases, with 18 bases remaining between them. CDR1 and CDR2 from the germline V gene are SGHDN and FVKESK. The CDR3 DNA reads as TGTGCCAGCAGCTGGCGGGCGGGATTAACCGGAAACACCATATATTTT. The encoded protein is CASSWRAGLTGNTIYF. The full variable domain, completed using reference TRBV14 and TRBJ1-3, is EAGVTQFPSHSVIEKGQTVTLRCDPISGHDNLYWYRRVMGKEIKFLLHFVKESKQDESGMPNNRFLAERTGGTYSTLKVQPAELEDSGVYFCASSWRAGLTGNTIYFGEGSWLTVV.

V usage is TRBV5-1 and J usage is TRBJ1-4; D is ambiguous. The CDR3 has 14 amino acids. V dropped 3 bases and J dropped 0 bases, with 6 bases sitting between them. The V gene's germline CDR1 is SGHRS and CDR2 YFSETQ. CDR3 nucleotide sequence: TGCGCCAGCAGCTCACACCCAACTAATGAAAAACTGTTTTTT. Translating it yields CASSSHPTNEKLFF. The full variable domain, its missing parts supplied by reference TRBV5-1 and TRBJ1-4, is KAGVTQTPRYLIKTRGQQVTLSCSPISGHRSVSWYQQTPGQGLQFLFEYFSETQRNKGNFPGRFSGRQFSNSRSEMNVSTLELGDSALYLCASSSHPTNEKLFFGSGTQLSVL.

The chain couples TRBV27 to TRBJ1-5; 7 nucleotides line up with TRBD1. The CDR3 runs 15 residues. V was pared by 0 bases and J by 5 bases, with 4 bases of the junction left unmatched. Germline CDR1 reads MNHEY; CDR2 reads SMNVEV (reference sequence). CDR3 protein: CASSLSRGLDQPQHF. The CDR3 DNA sequence: TGTGCCAGCAGTTTATCAAGGGGGCTGGATCAGCCCCAGCATTTT.

The chain uses TRBV7-2 and TRBJ1-3, with D possibly being TRBD1 (5 bases). Germline V CDR1 and CDR2: SGHTA, FQGNSA. There are 16 residues in the CDR3. V lost 4 bases, J lost 0 bases, and 13 bases lay in between. CDR3 loop: CASSSSGLSSGNTIYF. The CDR3 DNA sequence: TGTGCCAGCAGCTCTTCGGGACTCAGCTCTGGAAACACCATATATTTT.

V gene TRBV28 combines with J gene TRBJ1-3; possible D gene TRBD1, 6 bases. With 5 bases removed from V and 3 bases from J, the gap between germline ends came to 14 bases. The CDR3 runs to 15 residues. Germline V gene lookup returns CDR1 MDHEN and CDR2 SYDVKM. CDR3 region: CASSPQGTNGNTIYF. As DNA, the CDR3 is TGTGCCAGCAGTCCACAGGGAACAAATGGAAACACCATATATTTT.

This rearrangement joins TRBV4-1 to TRBJ1-2; D gene unclear. Germline loops: CDR1 MGHRA, CDR2 YSYEKL. V was trimmed by 0 bases and J by 2 bases, leaving 16 bases between them. This CDR3 spans 17 amino acids. The CDR3 nucleotides read TGCGCCAGCAGCCAAGATGGTGGTGCGGGAACGAACTATGGCTACACCTTC. Amino acids: CASSQDGGAGTNYGYTF.

The chain has TRBV21-1 and TRBJ1-4; the DNA was not compared with TRBD1, the D call given in the table. TRBV21-1 is described as a pseudogene. The CDR3 sequence is 17 residues long. The CDR3 is CASSKPPQGADDEKLFF. The CDR3 bases are TGTGCCAGCAGCAAACCCCCGCAGGGGGCGGACGATGAAAAACTGTTTTTT.

Regarding this clone: This CDR3 is also generated by other DNA sequences in the sample. The gene calls are TRBV18 and TRBJ2-4; 7 bases are shared with TRBD1. CDR1 and CDR2 (germline): KGHSH, LQKENI. This CDR3 is 15 amino acids long. Unmatched junction bases numbered 2, after V lost 3 bases and J lost 0 bases. CDR3: CASSPGTEAKNIQYF. The CDR3 bases are TGTGCCAGCTCACCCGGGACAGAAGCCAAAAACATTCAGTACTTC. The full variable domain, completed using reference TRBV18 and TRBJ2-4, is NAGVMQNPRHLVRRRGQEARLRCSPMKGHSHVYWYRQLPEEGLKFMVYLQKENIIDESGMPKERFSAEFPKEGPSILRIQQVVRGDSAAYFCASSPGTEAKNIQYFGAGTRLSVL.

The chain recombines TRBV14 with TRBJ2-5; 7 bases align to TRBD2. The germline V gene encodes CDR1 SGHDN and CDR2 FVKESK. Losses at the gene ends were 0 bases for V and 1 base for J; bases not matched to a gene: 11. The CDR3 sequence is 18 residues long. Written as DNA, the CDR3 is TGTGCCAGCAGCCAAGATGGGCGACTAGCTCCGCTCCAAGAGACCCAGTACTTC. It encodes CASSQDGRLAPLQETQYF. Drawing the rest from reference TRBV14 and TRBJ2-5, the complete variable domain is EAGVTQFPSHSVIEKGQTVTLRCDPISGHDNLYWYRRVMGKEIKFLLHFVKESKQDESGMPNNRFLAERTGGTYSTLKVQPAELEDSGVYFCASSQDGRLAPLQETQYFGPGTRLLVL.

Written as DNA, the CDR3 is TGTGCCAGCAGTTTATTGGGGACAGGGGCGCTAACCTACGAGCAGTACTTC. It is translated as CASSLLGTGALTYEQYF. The V call is TRBV27, the J call TRBJ2-7, with 10 bases aligning to TRBD1. CDR1 is MNHEY and CDR2 is SMNVEV in the germline V gene (reference sequence). This CDR3 spans 17 amino acids. V shed 1 base, J shed 2 bases, and the junction held 8 bases outside the gene matches.

This rearrangement joins TRBV7-2 to TRBJ2-3, with TRBD2 identical over 11 bases. The CDR3 has 17 residues. Germline values: CDR1 SGHTA, CDR2 FQGNSA. V shed 4 bases and J 0 bases; nucleotides not matched to a gene: 6. The DNA for the CDR3 is TGTGCCAGCAGCTCCAGACTAGCGGGGATCAGCACAGATACGCAGTATTTT. Amino acid sequence: CASSSRLAGISTDTQYF.